The 29 T cell receptor beta chains below were found in one sample sequenced in a study of T-cell reconstitution after alpha-beta-depleted transplantation in children. It was with unique molecular identifiers that the TCRbeta library was prepared. TCRdb ran MiXCR on the PCR reads and lists one entry per CDR3 protein. In the table there are 250,000 to 400,000 distinct CDR3 sequences, 23% of which are singletons. The sequencing here drew on PBMCs, mostly from graft donor cells, taken 180 days after TCRalphabeta/CD19-depleted stem cell transplant. These receptors were collected from a male patient younger than 18 who had a stem cell transplant for acute lymphoblastic leukemia, so the T cells may come from the graft donor.

This clonotype was counted many times. The chain employs TRBV12-3 or TRBV12-4 and TRBJ2-1, with TRBD1 matching over 8 bases. Germline trimming cut 4 bases from V and 6 bases from J; bases unmatched to any gene: 5. The CDR3 has 14 residues. CDR3 sequence: CASSSTGVGNEQFF. CDR3 nucleotides: TGTGCCAGCAGTTCGACAGGGGTAGGCAATGAGCAGTTCTTC.

This clonotype showed up just a few times. V is TRBV18 and J is TRBJ2-1; 11 bases match TRBD2. The CDR3 length is 16 residues. Per the germline V gene, CDR1 is KGHSH and CDR2 is LQKENI. V lost 5 bases and J lost 4; bases outside the gene matches: 7. CDR3 nucleotide sequence: TGTGCCAGCTCAGGCCTAGCGGGAGGTCGTTACAATGAGCAGTTCTTC. Translating gives CASSGLAGGRYNEQFF.

The gene calls are TRBV4-1 and TRBJ2-1, with 8 bases identical to TRBD2. The ends lost 2 bases at V and 0 bases at J; junction bases unmatched: 12. This CDR3 is built from 19 residues. Germline V gene data show CDR1 as MGHRA and CDR2 as YSYEKL. The CDR3 DNA is TGCGCCAGCAGCCAACCCCTGACTAGCGACGGAAGCTCCTACAATGAGCAGTTCTTC. This gives the protein CASSQPLTSDGSSYNEQFF.

The table lists this clonotype with a few counts. This chain joins TRBV6-5 and TRBJ1-2; D unresolved. The CDR3 runs 14 residues. Trimming removed 2 bases from V and 0 bases from J, with 7 bases in between. Per the germline V gene, CDR1 is MNHEY and CDR2 is SVGAGI. The CDR3 region has the DNA TGTGCCAGCAGTTACGGTGGAGCTAACTATGGCTACACCTTC. Translated, it gives CASSYGGANYGYTF.

The J gene is TRBJ2-7, the V gene TRBV6-5; D assignment may be TRBD1 or TRBD2 (5 bases each). This CDR3 region has 16 residues. The V gene lost 0 bases and the J gene lost 2 bases, with 14 bases spanning the gap. The germline V gene encodes CDR1 MNHEY and CDR2 SVGAGI. The chain's CDR3 is CASSYSQGKGPYEQYF. The CDR3 nucleotides are TGTGCCAGCAGTTACTCCCAGGGCAAGGGACCCTACGAGCAGTACTTC.

The genes are TRBV12-5 and TRBJ2-7; 7 positions match TRBD2. The CDR3 is 17 amino acids. Losses at the gene ends were 0 bases for V and 2 bases for J; bases not matched to a gene: 10. Germline V gene lookup returns CDR1 LGHNT and CDR2 FRNRAP. The DNA of the CDR3 is TGTGCTAGTGGTTTGGTACCCGGTTGGGAGGGCGCCTACGAGCAGTACTTC. Residues: CASGLVPGWEGAYEQYF.

This clonotype was detected only a few times. CDR3: CASSLFRDWAQETQYF. In DNA form, the CDR3 reads TGCGCCAGCAGCTTATTCCGGGACTGGGCACAAGAGACCCAGTACTTC. This chain uses TRBV5-1 with TRBJ2-5, with D possibly TRBD2 on 6 matching bases. The CDR3 is 16 amino acids. V lost 2 bases and J 2 bases, leaving 16 bases between the germline ends. CDR1 and CDR2 (germline): SGHRS, YFSETQ.

The chain employs TRBV5-1 and TRBJ2-3; D tentatively fits TRBD1 or TRBD2 (5 bases each). CDR3 length: 17 residues. The germline V and J ends were trimmed by 0 bases and 6 bases, with 20 bases remaining between them. In germline, CDR1 is SGHRS, CDR2 YFSETQ. The CDR3 region is CASSLEPSRAYEDTQYF. CDR3 sequence (DNA): TGCGCCAGCAGCTTGGAGCCTAGCAGGGCTTACGAGGATACGCAGTATTTT.

This clonotype was recorded a few times. The genes are TRBV6-5 and TRBJ1-1, with D possibly being TRBD1 (6 bases). V lost 0 bases and J lost 6, with 11 bases in between. The germline gives CDR1 MNHEY, CDR2 SVGAGI. The CDR3 contains 14 residues. In nucleotides, the CDR3 is TGTGCCAGCAGTTACTCATCCGGGGGCTCTGAAGCTTTCTTT. This codes for CASSYSSGGSEAFF.

This clonotype appeared a few times. The genes are TRBV15 and TRBJ2-5; the D gene is possibly TRBD2 (5 bases). Germline V gives CDR1 LNHNV, CDR2 YYDKDF (reference sequence). Trimming removed 0 bases at V and 5 bases at J, with 13 bases between. The CDR3 is 15 residues long. The CDR3: CATSRDLPGKETQYF. CDR3 nucleotides: TGTGCCACCAGCAGAGATTTACCGGGGAAGGAGACCCAGTACTTC.

This chain links TRBV10-3 with TRBJ2-1; D could derive from TRBD1 or TRBD2 (5 bases each). Between the trimmed V and J ends, which lost 6 bases and 15 bases, there was a span of 18 bases. This CDR3 spans 12 amino acids. Germline CDR1 reads ENHRY; CDR2 reads SYGVKD. The CDR3 is CAISSHGAFGFF. DNA for the CDR3: TGTGCCATCAGCTCCCACGGGGCTTTTGGGTTCTTC.

In this sample, this clonotype turned up a few times. The chain joins TRBV18 to TRBJ2-4; a weak D match, TRBD1 (6 bases). Germline assignment: CDR1 KGHSH and CDR2 LQKENI. V lost 3 bases, J lost 3 bases, and 12 bases lay in between. This CDR3 spans 15 amino acids. This CDR3 is CASSPRQVNKNIQYF. In DNA, the CDR3 is TGTGCCAGCTCACCTAGACAGGTCAACAAAAACATTCAGTACTTC.

The V and J genes are TRBV7-9 and TRBJ2-1; TRBD2 agrees at 7 bases. The germline V gene has CDR1 SEHNR and CDR2 FQNEAQ (reference sequence). This CDR3 is 13 amino acids long. The trim removed 3 bases at V and 9 bases at J, leaving 5 bases unmatched. The CDR3 DNA sequence: TGTGCCAGCAGCTTTACTAGCGAGAGTGAGCAGTTCTTC. Protein product: CASSFTSESEQFF.

A note on this clonotype: Compared with germline, one end of the junction differs, possibly owing to a read error. V usage is TRBV20-1 and J usage is TRBJ2-5; 7 nucleotides agree with TRBD2. The CDR3 consists of 18 residues. Germline CDR1 is DFQATT and CDR2 is SNEGSKA (reference sequence). This CDR3 reads CSALRGRVAIHGQESQYF. CDR3 DNA: TGCAGTGCCCTGCGTGGGAGGGTGGCCATTCACGGGCAAGAGTCCCAGTACTTC.

The sample holds a few counts of this clonotype. This chain joins TRBV11-1 and TRBJ2-7; D is unclear. Trimming left V 5 bases short and J 4 bases short, with 12 bases between. Germline lookup yields CDR1 SGHAT and CDR2 FQDESV (reference sequence). This CDR3 contains 13 residues. The CDR3 protein is CASSPSLGYEQYF. The CDR3 nucleotides read TGTGCCAGCAGCCCATCGCTGGGGTACGAGCAGTACTTC.

This chain uses TRBV27 with TRBJ2-4; tentatively, D is TRBD2 (5 bases). The CDR3 has 16 amino acids. The germline V gene encodes CDR1 MNHEY and CDR2 SMNVEV (reference sequence). Trimming shortened V by 3 bases and J by 0 bases, and 12 bases separated the two germline ends. CDR3 DNA sequence: TGTGCCAGCAGTTTTGGCAGGAGGCAAGCCAAAAACATTCAGTACTTC. Translation gives CASSFGRRQAKNIQYF.

This clonotype turned up a few times. V is TRBV5-4 and J is TRBJ2-5, with 12 bases fitting TRBD2. J was trimmed by 5 bases and V by 0 bases; bases with no gene match: 5. This CDR3 region has 16 residues. Germline values: CDR1 SGHNT, CDR2 YYREEE (reference sequence). The CDR3 loop reads CASSLGLAGAPETQYF. The CDR3 DNA is TGTGCCAGCAGCTTGGGACTAGCGGGAGCCCCCGAGACCCAGTACTTC.

This clonotype was detected a few times. The V and J genes are TRBV12-3 or TRBV12-4 and TRBJ2-3, with a weak D call TRBD2 (6 bases). The CDR3 contains 16 residues. Deletions cut 3 bases from V and 5 bases from J, with 18 bases between. DNA for the CDR3: TGTGCCAGCAGTTTCAGGGACTGGCCTCTCAGAGATACGCAGTATTTT. Translated, it gives CASSFRDWPLRDTQYF.

J is TRBJ2-7 and V is TRBV15; D is unclear. The germline V gene has CDR1 LNHNV and CDR2 YYDKDF (reference sequence). Trimming shortened V by 1 base and J by 0 bases, and 7 bases separated the two germline ends. There are 14 residues in the CDR3. The DNA of the CDR3 is TGTGCCACCAGCAGAGCTCACTTCTCCTACGAGCAGTACTTC. Its translation is CATSRAHFSYEQYF.

This clonotype was observed a handful of times. V and J are TRBV10-3 and TRBJ1-1; 7 nucleotides match TRBD1. This CDR3 is 14 amino acids long. The trim removed 6 bases at V and 1 base at J, leaving 5 bases unmatched. Germline loops: CDR1 ENHRY, CDR2 SYGVKD. The CDR3 here is CAISPTGWNTEAFF. In nucleotides, the CDR3 is TGTGCCATCAGCCCGACAGGGTGGAACACTGAAGCTTTCTTT.

J is TRBJ2-3 and V is TRBV6-1, with D unresolved. Germline CDR1 and CDR2: MNHNS and SASEGT. Trimming shortened V by 6 bases and J by 6 bases, and 16 bases separated the two germline ends. The CDR3 consists of 14 residues. The DNA of the CDR3 is TGTGCCAGCAGCCTCGTGGGGTGGCCGGATACGCAGTATTTT. It is translated as CASSLVGWPDTQYF.

The table lists this clonotype with a few counts. The chain combines TRBV7-9 with TRBJ1-1; 7 bases fit TRBD1. Per the germline V gene, CDR1 is SEHNR and CDR2 is FQNEAQ (reference sequence). V lost 6 bases to trimming and J lost 4 bases; unmatched junction nucleotides: 2. This CDR3 contains 12 residues. The CDR3 protein is CASRPGGTEAFF. In nucleotides, the CDR3 is TGTGCCAGCAGGCCAGGGGGCACTGAAGCTTTCTTT.

The chain combines TRBV10-1 with TRBJ2-7; no reliable D call. V was cut by 0 bases and J by 3 bases, with 3 bases left in between. In germline, CDR1 is WNHNN, CDR2 SYGVQD (reference sequence). The CDR3 totals 12 residues. CDR3 DNA: TGCGCCAGCAGTGAGTCGGTCTACGAGCAGTACTTC. Translation gives CASSESVYEQYF.

The chain uses TRBV2 and TRBJ2-7; TRBD1 matches at 8 bases. The CDR3 contains 14 residues. Germline CDR1 reads SNHLY; CDR2 reads FYNNEI. The V gene end was trimmed by 10 bases and the J gene end by 0 bases; junction bases not matched to a gene: 8. The CDR3 here is CATRTGLFSYEQYF. CDR3 bases: TGTGCCACCAGGACAGGGCTATTCTCCTACGAGCAGTACTTC.

The chain recombines TRBV7-6 with TRBJ2-3; 13 positions match TRBD2. This CDR3 region has 17 residues. The V gene end was trimmed by 3 bases and the J gene end by 4 bases; junction bases not matched to a gene: 7. Germline CDR1 reads SGHVS; CDR2 reads FNYEAQ. The CDR3 DNA follows: TGTGCCAGCAGCTTCGGACTAGCGGGAGATGGGCCAGATACGCAGTATTTT. Translating gives CASSFGLAGDGPDTQYF.

The rearrangement links TRBV27 to TRBJ2-5; D not certain. CDR1 MNHEY and CDR2 SMNVEV come from the germline V gene (reference sequence). The germline V and J ends were trimmed by 6 bases and 6 bases, with 14 bases remaining between them. The length of the CDR3 is 13 residues. The CDR3 DNA is TGTGCCAGCAGCATAGGACCCCTGAAGACCCAGTACTTC. Translating it yields CASSIGPLKTQYF.

This clonotype showed up many times. This chain joins TRBV3-1 and TRBJ2-1; 12 bases are shared with TRBD2. The CDR3 is 18 residues long. The V gene's germline CDR1 is LGHDT and CDR2 YNNKEL (reference sequence). The J segment lost 3 bases and the V segment lost 4 bases, leaving 10 bases of the junction unmatched. The CDR3 coding sequence is TGTGCCAGCAGCCCCGCGGGAGGACTAGCGGGGTACTACAATGAGCAGTTCTTC. Its protein is CASSPAGGLAGYYNEQFF.

The chain combines TRBV6-1 with TRBJ1-2, with 7 bases that match TRBD1. V lost 6 bases, J lost 6 bases, and 7 bases stayed unmatched. Germline CDR1 reads MNHNS; CDR2 reads SASEGT. The CDR3 is made up of 13 amino acids. CDR3: CASRQGSGHGYTF. The CDR3 DNA follows: TGTGCCAGCAGACAGGGGTCAGGGCATGGCTACACCTTC.

The chain joins TRBV27 to TRBJ2-4; possibly TRBD2 for D (6 bases). In germline, CDR1 is MNHEY, CDR2 SMNVEV (reference sequence). With 7 bases removed from V and 7 bases from J, the gap between germline ends came to 14 bases. There are 13 residues in the CDR3. In DNA form, the CDR3 reads TGTGCCAGCATGGAGGGCCCGCGGAACATTCAGTACTTC. This translates into CASMEGPRNIQYF.